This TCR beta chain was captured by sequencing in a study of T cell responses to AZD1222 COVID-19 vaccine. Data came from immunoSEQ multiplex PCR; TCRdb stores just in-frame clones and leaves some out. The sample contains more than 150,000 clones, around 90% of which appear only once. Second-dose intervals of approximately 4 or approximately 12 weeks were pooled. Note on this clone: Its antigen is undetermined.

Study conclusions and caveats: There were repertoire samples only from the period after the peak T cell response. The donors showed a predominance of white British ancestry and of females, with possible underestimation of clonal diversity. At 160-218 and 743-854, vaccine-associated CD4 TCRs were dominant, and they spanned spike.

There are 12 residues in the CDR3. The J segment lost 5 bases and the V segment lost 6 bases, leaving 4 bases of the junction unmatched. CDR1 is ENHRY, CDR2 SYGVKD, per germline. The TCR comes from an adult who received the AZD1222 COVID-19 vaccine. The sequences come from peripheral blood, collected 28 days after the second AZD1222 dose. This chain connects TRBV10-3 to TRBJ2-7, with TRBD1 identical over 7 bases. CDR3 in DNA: TGTGCCATCAGGGACAGGCGACACGAGCAGTACTTC. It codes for CAIRDRRHEQYF.